The sequence of this T cell receptor (beta chain) was determined in a study of graft-versus-host responses after intestinal transplantation. The ends were cut back, 6 bases at V and 1 base at J, with 9 bases in the middle. There are 14 residues in the CDR3. The germline CDR1 and CDR2 sequences are SEHNR and FQNEAQ (reference sequence). Sequencing was performed with immunoSEQ multiplex PCR; in TCRdb, only in-frame clones are kept and a portion is missing. Counted here are around 78,000 clones, around 87% occurring once; the ten biggest clones make up around 8%. Points from the study as a whole: Early post-transplant HvG declines tracked with peak circulating GvH clone levels. Elevated graft-versus-host to host-versus-graft clonal ratios in allografts were recorded for patients with graft-donor T cell macrochimerism. GvH clones appeared in recipient marrow, some first in ileum or blood.

Turning to this clone: As yet, its antigen is unknown.

The material was unstimulated CD8+ T cells sorted from spleen or lymph node cells, obtained before transplant. The clonotype comes from a human donor who was the organ donor for an intestinal transplant. This rearrangement joins TRBV7-9 to TRBJ2-2; the D gene is possibly TRBD1 (5 bases). CDR3 in DNA: TGTGCCAGCAGTAAGGGGTGGAACACCGGGGAGCTGTTTTTT. Amino acid sequence: CASSKGWNTGELFF.